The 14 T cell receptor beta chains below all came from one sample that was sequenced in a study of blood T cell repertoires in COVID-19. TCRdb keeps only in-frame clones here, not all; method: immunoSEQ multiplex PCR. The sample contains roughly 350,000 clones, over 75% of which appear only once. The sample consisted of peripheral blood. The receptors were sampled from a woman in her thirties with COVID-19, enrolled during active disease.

The CDR3 reads CASSQASTSGRSDTQYF. DNA of the CDR3: TGTGCCAGCAGCCAAGCGTCGACTAGCGGGAGATCAGATACGCAGTATTTT. The chain joins TRBV4-2 to TRBJ2-3, with 12 bases fitting TRBD2. Germline CDR1 and CDR2: LGHNA and YNFKEQ. There are 17 residues in the CDR3. J gave up 4 bases and V 1 base, and 6 bases lay outside the gene matches.

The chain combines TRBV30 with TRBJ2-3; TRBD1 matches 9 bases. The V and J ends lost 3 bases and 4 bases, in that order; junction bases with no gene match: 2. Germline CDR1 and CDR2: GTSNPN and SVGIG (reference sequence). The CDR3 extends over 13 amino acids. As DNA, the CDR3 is TGTGCCTGGAGCCGGACAGGGGCAGATACGCAGTATTTT. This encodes CAWSRTGADTQYF.

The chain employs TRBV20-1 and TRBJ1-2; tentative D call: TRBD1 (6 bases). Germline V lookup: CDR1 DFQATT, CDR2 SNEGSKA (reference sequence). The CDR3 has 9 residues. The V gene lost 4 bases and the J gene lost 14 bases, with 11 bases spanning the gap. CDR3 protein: CSATGDRTF. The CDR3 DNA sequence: TGCAGTGCTACAGGGGATCGGACCTTC.

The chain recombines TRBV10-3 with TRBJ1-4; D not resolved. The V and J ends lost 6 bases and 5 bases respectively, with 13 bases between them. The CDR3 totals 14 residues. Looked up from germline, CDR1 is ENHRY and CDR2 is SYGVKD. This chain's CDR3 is CAIRGTEQNEKLFF. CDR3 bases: TGTGCCATCAGGGGCACAGAACAAAATGAAAAACTGTTTTTT.

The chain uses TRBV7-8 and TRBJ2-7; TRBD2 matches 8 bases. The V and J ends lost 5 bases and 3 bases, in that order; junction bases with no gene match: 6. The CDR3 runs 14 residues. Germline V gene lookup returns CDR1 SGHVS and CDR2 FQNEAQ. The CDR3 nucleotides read TGTGCCAGCAGCCGGTCCGGGGGGGACTACGAGCAGTACTTC. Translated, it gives CASSRSGGDYEQYF.

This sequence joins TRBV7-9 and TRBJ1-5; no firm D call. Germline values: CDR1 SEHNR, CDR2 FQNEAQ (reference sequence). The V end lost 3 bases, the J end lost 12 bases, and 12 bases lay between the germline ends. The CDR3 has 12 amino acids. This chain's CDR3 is CASSFSSGFQHF. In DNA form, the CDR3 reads TGTGCCAGCAGCTTTAGTAGCGGGTTCCAGCATTTT.

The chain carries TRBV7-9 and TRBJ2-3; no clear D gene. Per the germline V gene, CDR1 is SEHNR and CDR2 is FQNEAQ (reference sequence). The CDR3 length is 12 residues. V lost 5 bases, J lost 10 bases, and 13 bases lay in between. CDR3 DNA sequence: TGTGCCAGCAGCGCCGCTAGTAAGGCGCAGTATTTT. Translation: CASSAASKAQYF.

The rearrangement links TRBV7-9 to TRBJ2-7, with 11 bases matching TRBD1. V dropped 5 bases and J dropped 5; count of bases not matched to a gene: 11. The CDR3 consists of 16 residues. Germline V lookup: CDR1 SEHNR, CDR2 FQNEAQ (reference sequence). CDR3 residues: CASSLGWTGGEDEQYF. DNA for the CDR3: TGTGCCAGCAGCCTAGGGTGGACAGGGGGCGAGGACGAGCAGTACTTC.

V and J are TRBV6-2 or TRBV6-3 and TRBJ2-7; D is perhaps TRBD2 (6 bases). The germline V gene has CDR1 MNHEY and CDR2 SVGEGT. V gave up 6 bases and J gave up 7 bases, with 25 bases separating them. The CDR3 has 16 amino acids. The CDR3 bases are TGTGCCAGCAGCTTCGATCCGACGGAGGGGTCGAGGGAGCAGTACTTC. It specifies CASSFDPTEGSREQYF.

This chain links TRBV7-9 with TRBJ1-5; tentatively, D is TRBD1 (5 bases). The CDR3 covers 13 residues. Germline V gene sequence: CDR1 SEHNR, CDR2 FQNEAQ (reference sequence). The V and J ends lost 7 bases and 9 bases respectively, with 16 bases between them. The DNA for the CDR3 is TGTGCCAGCACCCTTAGAGGCGGGGGGCCCCAGCATTTT. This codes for CASTLRGGGPQHF.

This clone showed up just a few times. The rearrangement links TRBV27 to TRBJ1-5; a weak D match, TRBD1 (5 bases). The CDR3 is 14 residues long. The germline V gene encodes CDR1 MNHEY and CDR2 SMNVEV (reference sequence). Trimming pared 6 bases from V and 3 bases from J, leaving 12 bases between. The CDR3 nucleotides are TGTGCCAGCAGGCCAGGGACTCCCAATCAGCCCCAGCATTTT. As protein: CASRPGTPNQPQHF.

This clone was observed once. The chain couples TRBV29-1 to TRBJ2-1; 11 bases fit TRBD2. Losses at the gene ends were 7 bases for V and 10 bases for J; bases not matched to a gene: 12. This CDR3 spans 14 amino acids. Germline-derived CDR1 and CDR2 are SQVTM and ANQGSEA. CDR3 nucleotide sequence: TGCAGCGCCCAGGGGCTAGCGGGAGGCCCGGAGCAGTTCTTC. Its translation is CSAQGLAGGPEQFF.

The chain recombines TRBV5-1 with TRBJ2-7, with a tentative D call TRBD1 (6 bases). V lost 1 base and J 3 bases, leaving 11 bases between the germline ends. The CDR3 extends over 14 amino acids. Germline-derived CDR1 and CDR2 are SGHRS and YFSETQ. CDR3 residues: CASSLKNRDYEQYF. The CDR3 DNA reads TGCGCCAGCAGCTTGAAAAACAGGGACTACGAGCAGTACTTC.

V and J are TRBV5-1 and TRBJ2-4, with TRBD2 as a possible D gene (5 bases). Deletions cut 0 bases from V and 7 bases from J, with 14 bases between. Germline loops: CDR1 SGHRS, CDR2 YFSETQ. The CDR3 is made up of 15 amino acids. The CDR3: CASSLGADPGNIQYF. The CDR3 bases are TGCGCCAGCAGCTTGGGAGCGGATCCGGGGAACATTCAGTACTTC. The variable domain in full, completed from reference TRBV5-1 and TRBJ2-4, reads KAGVTQTPRYLIKTRGQQVTLSCSPISGHRSVSWYQQTPGQGLQFLFEYFSETQRNKGNFPGRFSGRQFSNSRSEMNVSTLELGDSALYLCASSLGADPGNIQYFGAGTRLSVL.